These T cell receptor beta chains were read from a single sample in a study of PD-L1 blockade in urothelial cancer. The repertoire was sequenced with immunoSEQ multiplex PCR; TCRdb's copy has only in-frame clones and lacks some. The sample includes 85,000 to 130,000 clones, about nine tenths of them seen just once. The sequencing used PBMCs, collected around atezolizumab (anti-PD-L1) treatment. The receptors stem from a woman at least 80 years old with urothelial cancer. CDR3s include the opening cysteine and the closing phenylalanine or tryptophan. The order of the fields is V gene, D gene, J gene, clone size, CDR3 DNA, CDR3 protein. D genes are given only for firm matches. The size of a clone is reported for some rows only, either as once, few or many, or as a class for expanded clones.

>TRBV9|.|TRBJ2-2|.
TGTGCCAGCAGCGCAAACCGGCTAGATGGCACCGGGGAGCTGTTTTTT
CASSANRLDGTGELFF
>TRBV4-1|TRBD1|TRBJ2-5|.
TGCGCCAGCAGCCAAGATAGGGGACAGACGGTGGAGACCCAGTACTTC
CASSQDRGQTVETQYF
>TRBV15|TRBD1|TRBJ2-7|.
TGTGCCACCAGCAGAGATCCGGGACAGGATCGGTCCTACGAGCAGTACTTC
CATSRDPGQDRSYEQYF
>TRBV7-8|.|TRBJ2-7|.
TGTGCCAGCAGCCTAGGGGGGGGAACCCTCTACGAGCAGTACTTC
CASSLGGGTLYEQYF
>TRBV28|TRBD2|TRBJ2-7|.
TGTGCCAGCACCCCGGCGCTAGCGGTAACCTACGAGCAGTACTTC
CASTPALAVTYEQYF
>TRBV19|TRBD2|TRBJ2-1|.
TGTGCCAGTAGACGACGAATAGCGGGAGGGCCATGGAATGAGCAGTTCTTC
CASRRRIAGGPWNEQFF
>TRBV4-2|TRBD2|TRBJ2-1|.
TGTGCCAGCAGTCATACTAGCGGGTCTGTGAATGAGCAGTTCTTC
CASSHTSGSVNEQFF
>TRBV5-1|TRBD1|TRBJ2-7|.
TGCGCCAGCAGCCCGGACAGGGTAGGCGAGCAGTACTTC
CASSPDRVGEQYF
>TRBV15|.|TRBJ1-2|.
TGTGCCACCAGCAGAGAGGCAGGAACTAACTATGGCTACACCTTC
CATSREAGTNYGYTF
>TRBV6-1|.|TRBJ1-1|.
TGTGCCAGCAGGGAGGGACTTCTCTTTGAAGCTTTCTTT
CASREGLLFEAFF
>TRBV6-5|.|TRBJ2-7|.
TGTGCCAGCAGTTTGGCGGGTTCTGGCTACGAGCAGTACTTC
CASSLAGSGYEQYF
>TRBV5-1|TRBD2|TRBJ2-1|.
TGCGCCAGCACCTCGACTAGCGGGAGCTCCTACAATGAGCAGTTCTTC
CASTSTSGSSYNEQFF
>TRBV28|.|TRBJ1-1|.
TGTGCCAGCAGTTTAAATCAGGGCCGCACTGAAGCTTTCTTT
CASSLNQGRTEAFF
>TRBV23-1|.|TRBJ2-1|.
TGCGCCAGAGGAGTTCGCCTATACAATGAGCAGTTCTTC
CARGVRLYNEQFF
>TRBV27|.|TRBJ1-1|.
TGTGCCAGCCTAATGAACACTGAAGCTTTCTTT
CASLMNTEAFF
>TRBV15|.|TRBJ2-7|once
TGTGCCACCAGCAGTTTGAGAGGATACGAGCAGTACTTC
CATSSLRGYEQYF
>TRBV18|.|TRBJ2-2|.
TGTGCCAGCCGACCATCGACAGTTAATACCGGGGAGCTGTTTTTT
CASRPSTVNTGELFF
>TRBV29-1|.|TRBJ2-3|.
TGCAGCGTTTATTCCACAGATACGCAGTATTTT
CSVYSTDTQYF
>TRBV27|.|TRBJ2-7|.
TGTGCCAGCAGCAGGGGAGGGCCCTACGAGCAGTACTTC
CASSRGGPYEQYF
>TRBV19|TRBD2|TRBJ2-3|.
TGTGCCAGTAGTCTATCTTGGACTAGCGGGAGGATCACAGATACGCAGTATTTT
CASSLSWTSGRITDTQYF
>TRBV7-3|TRBD1|TRBJ2-1|.
TGTGCCAGCAGCTCCGGGACAGACAATGAGCAGTTCTTC
CASSSGTDNEQFF
>TRBV5-1|.|TRBJ2-2|.
TGCGCCAGCAGCCTCCCTTCACAGGGCGCCGGGGAGCTGTTTTTT
CASSLPSQGAGELFF
>TRBV7-9|.|TRBJ2-7|few
TGTGCCAGCAGCCAATCCGCAGGCTACGAGCAGTACTTC
CASSQSAGYEQYF
>TRBV2|.|TRBJ1-3|.
TGTGCCAGCAGCCCACAGGGCCCCAATGGAAACACCATATATTTT
CASSPQGPNGNTIYF
>TRBV6-5|TRBD1|TRBJ2-7|once
TGTGCCAGCAGTTACTCGGGGACAGTCTCCTACGAGCAGTACTTC
CASSYSGTVSYEQYF
>TRBV5-1|TRBD1|TRBJ1-2|.
TGCGCCAGCAGCCCCAGGGGGGACAGTGGGCTCTATGGCTACACCTTC
CASSPRGDSGLYGYTF
>TRBV11-2|.|TRBJ1-5|.
TGTGCCAGCAGCTTGGGCCTCTCCCAGCCCCAGCATTTT
CASSLGLSQPQHF
>TRBV4-2|TRBD2|TRBJ2-7|.
TGTGCCAGCAGCCAAGGGGGACTAGGCTACGAGCAGTACTTC
CASSQGGLGYEQYF
>TRBV6-1|.|TRBJ2-1|once
TGTGCCAGCAGTGAATGGTTCCTGAGCTCCTACAATGAGCAGTTCTTC
CASSEWFLSSYNEQFF
>TRBV27|TRBD1|TRBJ2-7|once
TGTGCCAGCAGTTTAGAGGGGGCAGGCGAGCAGTACTTC
CASSLEGAGEQYF
>TRBV19|.|TRBJ1-5|.
TGTGCCAGTAGTACCCCGGACTTTAGAAGCAATCAGCCCCAGCATTTT
CASSTPDFRSNQPQHF
>TRBV19|.|TRBJ2-3|.
TGTGCCAGTAGTATTTCGCCAGCGGGAGATACGCAGTATTTT
CASSISPAGDTQYF
>TRBV10-2|TRBD1|TRBJ1-1|.
TGCGCCAGCAGAGGTCCCGGGACAGGGGAGCCTGAAGCTTTCTTT
CASRGPGTGEPEAFF
>TRBV12-5|.|TRBJ2-5|.
TGTGCTAGTGGTACTGGAGGGCCACAAGAGACCCAGTACTTC
CASGTGGPQETQYF
>TRBV5-6|TRBD1|TRBJ1-2|once
TGTGCCAGCAGCTTGGGGACAGGGACCTATGGCTACACCTTC
CASSLGTGTYGYTF
>TRBV7-8|TRBD1|TRBJ2-1|.
TGTGCCAGCAGCTGGACAGGCAATGAGCAGTTCTTC
CASSWTGNEQFF
>TRBV6-5|.|TRBJ2-4|.
TGTGCCAGCACCGCCGAGGGAGGAACCAAAAACATTCAGTACTTC
CASTAEGGTKNIQYF
>TRBV18|.|TRBJ2-7|once
TGTGCCAGCTCACCACCCAACACGTCACCCTACGAGCAGTACTTC
CASSPPNTSPYEQYF
>TRBV7-3|.|TRBJ2-2|.
TGTGCCAGCAGGCCAGGGATCGACGGGGAGCTGTTTTTT
CASRPGIDGELFF
>TRBV27|TRBD2|TRBJ2-1|.
TGTGCCAGCAGTCCGGCGGGGACTAGCTCAAATGAGCAGTTCTTC
CASSPAGTSSNEQFF
>TRBV28|.|TRBJ1-5|.
TGTGCCAGTACCGAGTTACTGACAGATCGCAATCAGCCCCAGCATTTT
CASTELLTDRNQPQHF
>TRBV4-1|TRBD1|TRBJ2-1|once
TGCGCCAGCAGCCAAGACGTTCCCAGGGCAGGGGGCAGGAATGAGCAGTTCTTC
CASSQDVPRAGGRNEQFF
>TRBV5-1|TRBD1|TRBJ1-2|once
TGCGCCAGCAGCTCGGCCGACAGGGACAATAACTATGGCTACACCTTC
CASSSADRDNNYGYTF
>TRBV28|.|TRBJ1-3|.
TGTGCCAGCACCTCTTTCAGGGGTCTAGTTGGAAACACCATATATTTT
CASTSFRGLVGNTIYF
>TRBV7-9|.|TRBJ1-5|.
TGTGCCAGCAGCTTAGTGGGCAGCACAGGCAATCAGCCCCAGCATTTT
CASSLVGSTGNQPQHF
>TRBV5-1|.|TRBJ1-1|.
TGCGCCAGCAGCCCTGCGGGGGGCACTGAAGCTTTCTTT
CASSPAGGTEAFF
>TRBV7-2|TRBD1|TRBJ2-2|.
TGTGCCAGCAGCTTAGTCCCGACAGGGGGCTTGAACGGGGAGCTGTTTTTT
CASSLVPTGGLNGELFF
>TRBV19|TRBD2|TRBJ2-2|.
TGTGCCTCCTCGGGAGGGCCGGCAACCGGGGAGCTGTTTTTT
CASSGGPATGELFF
>TRBV27|.|TRBJ1-1|.
TGTGCCAGCAGTTCAGGCACTGAAGCTTTCTTT
CASSSGTEAFF
>TRBV2|.|TRBJ1-3|.
TGTGCCAGCAGTGACAGGGGATTTACCATATATTTT
CASSDRGFTIYF
>TRBV5-4|.|TRBJ2-7|.
TGTGCCAGCAGCAGGGGGGGCGGGGACTCCTACGAGCAGTACTTC
CASSRGGGDSYEQYF
>TRBV5-1|TRBD2|TRBJ2-1|.
TGCGCCAGCAGCGCGGCTAGCGGGAGCAATGAGCAGTTCTTC
CASSAASGSNEQFF
>TRBV20-1|TRBD1|TRBJ1-1|.
TGCAGTGCTATAGGGGGCGTGGGAGCTTTCTTT
CSAIGGVGAFF
>TRBV6-1|.|TRBJ2-1|.
TGTGCCAGCAGTGAACAAAGGGGACTTAGCAATGAGCAGTTCTTC
CASSEQRGLSNEQFF